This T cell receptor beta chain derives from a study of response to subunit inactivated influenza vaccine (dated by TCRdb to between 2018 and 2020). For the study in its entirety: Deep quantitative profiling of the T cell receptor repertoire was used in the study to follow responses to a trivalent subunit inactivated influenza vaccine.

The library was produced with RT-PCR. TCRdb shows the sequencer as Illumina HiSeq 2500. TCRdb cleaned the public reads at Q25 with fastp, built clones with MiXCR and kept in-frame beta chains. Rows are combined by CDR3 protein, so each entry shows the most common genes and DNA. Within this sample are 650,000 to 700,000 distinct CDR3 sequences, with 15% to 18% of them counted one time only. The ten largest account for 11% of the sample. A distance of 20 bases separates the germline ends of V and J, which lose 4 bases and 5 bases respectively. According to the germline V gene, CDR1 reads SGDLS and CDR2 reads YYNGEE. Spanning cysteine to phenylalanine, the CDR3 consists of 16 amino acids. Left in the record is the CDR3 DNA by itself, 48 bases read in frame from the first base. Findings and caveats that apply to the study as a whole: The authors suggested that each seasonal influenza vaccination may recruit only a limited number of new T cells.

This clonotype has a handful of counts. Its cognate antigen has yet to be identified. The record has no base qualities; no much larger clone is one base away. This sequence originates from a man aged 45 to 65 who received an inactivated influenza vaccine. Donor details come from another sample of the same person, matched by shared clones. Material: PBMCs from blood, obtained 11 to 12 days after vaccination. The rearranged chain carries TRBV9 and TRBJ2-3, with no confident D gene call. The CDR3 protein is CASSPHSTATKDTQYF. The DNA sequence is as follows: TGTGCCAGCAGCCCTCACTCGACCGCGACCAAAGATACGCAGTATTTT.